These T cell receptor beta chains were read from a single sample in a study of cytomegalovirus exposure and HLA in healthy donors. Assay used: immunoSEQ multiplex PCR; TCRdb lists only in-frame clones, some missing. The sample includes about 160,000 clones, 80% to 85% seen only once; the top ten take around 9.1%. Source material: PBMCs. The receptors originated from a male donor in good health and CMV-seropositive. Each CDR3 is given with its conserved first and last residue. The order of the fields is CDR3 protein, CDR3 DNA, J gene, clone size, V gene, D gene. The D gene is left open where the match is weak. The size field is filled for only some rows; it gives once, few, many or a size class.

CDR3 protein: CAWSAAQRETQYF
CDR3 DNA: TGTGCCTGGAGCGCAGCGCAAAGGGAGACCCAGTACTTC
J gene: TRBJ2-5
clone size: .
V gene: TRBV30
D gene: .

CDR3 protein: CASSLEGSGNQPQHF
CDR3 DNA: TGTGCCAGCAGCTTGGAGGGAAGTGGCAATCAGCCCCAGCATTTT
J gene: TRBJ1-5
clone size: .
V gene: TRBV7-2
D gene: .

CDR3 protein: CASSARQGLSNQPQHF
CDR3 DNA: TGTGCCAGCAGCGCCCGACAGGGTCTGAGCAATCAGCCCCAGCATTTT
J gene: TRBJ1-5
clone size: .
V gene: TRBV7-8
D gene: TRBD1

CDR3 protein: CASSLQGSGELFF
CDR3 DNA: TGTGCCAGCAGTCTTCAGGGATCCGGGGAGCTGTTTTTT
J gene: TRBJ2-2
clone size: .
V gene: TRBV6-5
D gene: .

CDR3 protein: CASSLGRYNEQFF
CDR3 DNA: TGTGCCAGCAGCTTAGGCAGATACAATGAGCAGTTCTTC
J gene: TRBJ2-1
clone size: few
V gene: TRBV7-9
D gene: .

CDR3 protein: CASASLQGASGNTIYF
CDR3 DNA: TGTGCCAGTGCATCGCTTCAGGGGGCTTCGGGAAACACCATATATTTT
J gene: TRBJ1-3
clone size: .
V gene: TRBV19
D gene: TRBD1

CDR3 protein: CAWNGQHSNQPQHF
CDR3 DNA: TGTGCCTGGAACGGACAGCATAGCAATCAGCCCCAGCATTTT
J gene: TRBJ1-5
clone size: .
V gene: TRBV30
D gene: .

CDR3 protein: CASSPLAGAGYEQYF
CDR3 DNA: TGCGCCAGCAGCCCACTAGCGGGAGCAGGGTACGAGCAGTACTTC
J gene: TRBJ2-7
clone size: few
V gene: TRBV4-1
D gene: TRBD2

CDR3 protein: CASSRDSYEQFF
CDR3 DNA: TGTGCCAGCAGCCGGGACAGTTATGAGCAGTTCTTC
J gene: TRBJ2-1
clone size: .
V gene: TRBV7-9
D gene: TRBD1

CDR3 protein: CSVRGFDEKLFF
CDR3 DNA: TGCAGCGTTAGGGGGTTTGATGAAAAACTGTTTTTT
J gene: TRBJ1-4
clone size: .
V gene: TRBV29-1
D gene: .

CDR3 protein: CASSLQESGRYNEQFF
CDR3 DNA: TGTGCCAGCAGCTTACAGGAGAGCGGTCGATACAATGAGCAGTTCTTC
J gene: TRBJ2-1
clone size: .
V gene: TRBV11-2
D gene: .

CDR3 protein: CASSHPGQGATDTGELFF
CDR3 DNA: TGCGCCAGCAGCCATCCGGGACAGGGGGCAACGGACACCGGGGAGCTGTTTTTT
J gene: TRBJ2-2
clone size: .
V gene: TRBV4-1
D gene: TRBD1

CDR3 protein: CAWSLWGRASYEQYF
CDR3 DNA: TGTGCCTGGAGTTTATGGGGCAGAGCTTCGTACGAGCAGTACTTC
J gene: TRBJ2-7
clone size: .
V gene: TRBV30
D gene: .

CDR3 protein: CASSPVGLAGGNTGELFF
CDR3 DNA: TGTGCCAGCAGCCCGGTAGGACTAGCGGGGGGAAACACCGGGGAGCTGTTTTTT
J gene: TRBJ2-2
clone size: .
V gene: TRBV5-4
D gene: TRBD2

CDR3 protein: CASSAGQYSNQPQHF
CDR3 DNA: TGTGCCAGCAGCGCCGGACAATATAGCAATCAGCCCCAGCATTTT
J gene: TRBJ1-5
clone size: once
V gene: TRBV11-2
D gene: .

CDR3 protein: CASRSTGGVEAFF
CDR3 DNA: TGTGCCAGCAGATCTACAGGGGGTGTTGAAGCTTTCTTT
J gene: TRBJ1-1
clone size: .
V gene: TRBV6-6
D gene: TRBD1

CDR3 protein: CASGGLAGVAWANVLTF
CDR3 DNA: TGTGCCAGCGGGGGGCTAGCGGGAGTAGCCTGGGCCAACGTCCTGACTTTC
J gene: TRBJ2-6
clone size: .
V gene: TRBV7-6
D gene: TRBD2

CDR3 protein: CASSAGAYSNQPQHF
CDR3 DNA: TGTGCCAGTTCCGCGGGGGCCTATAGCAATCAGCCCCAGCATTTT
J gene: TRBJ1-5
clone size: .
V gene: TRBV5-6
D gene: .

CDR3 protein: CASSLSPGQKPQHF
CDR3 DNA: TGTGCCAGCAGCTTATCCCCAGGGCAGAAGCCCCAGCATTTT
J gene: TRBJ1-5
clone size: .
V gene: TRBV7-8
D gene: .

CDR3 protein: CSVEKTARGTEAFF
CDR3 DNA: TGCAGCGTTGAAAAGACGGCCCGGGGCACTGAAGCTTTCTTT
J gene: TRBJ1-1
clone size: .
V gene: TRBV29-1
D gene: .

CDR3 protein: CASRTGQAWREHF
CDR3 DNA: TGTGCCAGCAGAACCGGACAGGCCTGGAGGGAGCATTTT
J gene: TRBJ1-5
clone size: .
V gene: TRBV28
D gene: TRBD1

CDR3 protein: CASSPPGLAGGSYEQYF
CDR3 DNA: TGTGCCAGCAGCCCCCCAGGACTAGCGGGAGGGTCCTACGAGCAGTACTTC
J gene: TRBJ2-7
clone size: .
V gene: TRBV7-2
D gene: TRBD2

CDR3 protein: CASSSRDFEQFF
CDR3 DNA: TGTGCCAGTAGTTCCCGGGACTTTGAGCAGTTCTTC
J gene: TRBJ2-1
clone size: .
V gene: TRBV19
D gene: .

CDR3 protein: CASSLDNELAKNIQYF
CDR3 DNA: TGCGCCAGCAGCTTGGATAACGAACTGGCCAAAAACATTCAGTACTTC
J gene: TRBJ2-4
clone size: .
V gene: TRBV5-1
D gene: .

CDR3 protein: CASSLEPPRNTEAFF
CDR3 DNA: TGCGCCAGCAGCTTGGAACCCCCCAGGAACACTGAAGCTTTCTTT
J gene: TRBJ1-1
clone size: .
V gene: TRBV5-1
D gene: .

CDR3 protein: CASSIGVNFYEQYF
CDR3 DNA: TGTGCCAGTAGTATAGGAGTCAACTTCTACGAGCAGTACTTC
J gene: TRBJ2-7
clone size: .
V gene: TRBV19
D gene: .

CDR3 protein: CATSREGANQPQHF
CDR3 DNA: TGTGCCACCAGCAGAGAGGGGGCAAATCAGCCCCAGCATTTT
J gene: TRBJ1-5
clone size: once
V gene: TRBV15
D gene: .

CDR3 protein: CAWSKLAGVTTDTQYF
CDR3 DNA: TGTGCCTGGAGTAAACTAGCGGGGGTTACCACAGATACGCAGTATTTT
J gene: TRBJ2-3
clone size: .
V gene: TRBV30
D gene: TRBD2

CDR3 protein: CASSLIGISSYNEQFF
CDR3 DNA: TGTGCCAGCAGCTTAATTGGTATCAGCTCCTACAATGAGCAGTTCTTC
J gene: TRBJ2-1
clone size: .
V gene: TRBV11-3
D gene: .

CDR3 protein: CSVEEEGAGYNEQFF
CDR3 DNA: TGCAGCGTTGAAGAGGAGGGGGCAGGCTACAATGAGCAGTTCTTC
J gene: TRBJ2-1
clone size: .
V gene: TRBV29-1
D gene: .